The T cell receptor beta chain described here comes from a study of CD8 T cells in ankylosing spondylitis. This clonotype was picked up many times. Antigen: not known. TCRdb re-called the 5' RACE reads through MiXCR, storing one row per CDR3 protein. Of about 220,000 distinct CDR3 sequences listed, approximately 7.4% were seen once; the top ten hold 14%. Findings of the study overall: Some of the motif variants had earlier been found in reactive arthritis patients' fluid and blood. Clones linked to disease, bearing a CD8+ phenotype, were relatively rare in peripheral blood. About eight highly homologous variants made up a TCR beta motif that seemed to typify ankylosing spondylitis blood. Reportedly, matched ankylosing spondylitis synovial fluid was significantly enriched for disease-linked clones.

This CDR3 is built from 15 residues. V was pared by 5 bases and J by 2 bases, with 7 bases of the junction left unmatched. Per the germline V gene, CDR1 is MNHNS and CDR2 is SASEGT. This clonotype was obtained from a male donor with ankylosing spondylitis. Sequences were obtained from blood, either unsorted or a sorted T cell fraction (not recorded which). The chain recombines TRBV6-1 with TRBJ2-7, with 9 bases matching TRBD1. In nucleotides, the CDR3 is TGTGCCAGCAGTACGGAGGGGACAGGGCCCTACGAGCAGTACTTC. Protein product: CASSTEGTGPYEQYF.